What follows are 28 T cell receptor beta chains derived from one specimen sequenced in a study of a mutant IDH1 vaccine in newly diagnosed glioma. The protocol was immunoSEQ multiplex PCR, while the TCRdb copy is restricted to in-frame clones and leaves out a portion. The table includes about 65,000 clones, 70% to 90% detected once. As to time point: week 23, last vaccination. Mutant IDH1 20-mer peptide, at 300 ug, made up each vaccine dose, with topical imiquimod. Which antigens these TCRs recognize remains unknown. Source: PBMCs, taken from a glioma patient whose treatment included an IDH1 peptide vaccine. These receptors came from a young man with glioma.

This chain joins TRBV2 and TRBJ2-5; 7 nucleotides match TRBD1. Germline V gene sequence: CDR1 SNHLY, CDR2 FYNNEI. The length of the CDR3 is 13 residues. V lost 8 bases to trimming and J lost 2 bases; unmatched junction nucleotides: 5. DNA of the CDR3: TGTGCCAGCGTCCGGGACAGACAAGAGACCCAGTACTTC. Residues: CASVRDRQETQYF.

In DNA form, the CDR3 reads TGCAGCGTTGAAGCCGCTGGGACCCAGTACTTC. This encodes CSVEAAGTQYF. V is TRBV29-1 and J is TRBJ2-5; no definite D call. Germline CDR1 is SQVTM and CDR2 is ANQGSEA. This CDR3 region has 11 residues. V shed 1 base and J shed 7 bases, with 7 bases lying between them.

This clone was observed a handful of times. The chain is built from TRBV28 and TRBJ2-1; 10 bases align to TRBD1. This CDR3 comprises 18 residues. The V and J ends lost 5 bases and 0 bases, in that order; junction bases with no gene match: 10. Germline V gene sequence: CDR1 MDHEN, CDR2 SYDVKM. This CDR3 is CASSPGQGLGNSYNEQFF. Written as DNA, the CDR3 is TGTGCCAGCAGTCCGGGACAGGGGCTTGGAAACTCCTACAATGAGCAGTTCTTC.

The rearrangement links TRBV5-6 to TRBJ1-6; possibly TRBD1 for D (6 bases). Between the trimmed V and J ends, which lost 1 base and 7 bases, there was a span of 18 bases. The germline gives CDR1 SGHDT, CDR2 YYEEEE. The CDR3 extends over 17 amino acids. CDR3 region: CASSLWGSGRGNSPLHF. CDR3 coding DNA: TGTGCCAGCAGCTTGTGGGGGTCGGGCAGGGGAAATTCACCCCTCCACTTT. Full variable domain (outside the CDR3, taken from reference TRBV5-6 and TRBJ1-6): DAGVTQSPTHLIKTRGQQVTLRCSPKSGHDTVSWYQQALGQGPQFIFQYYEEEERQRGNFPDRFSGHQFPNYSSELNVNALLLGDSALYLCASSLWGSGRGNSPLHFGNGTRLTVT.

The rearrangement uses TRBV28 and TRBJ1-3, with D unresolved. The CDR3 runs to 14 residues. Per germline, CDR1 MDHEN and CDR2 SYDVKM. V dropped 7 bases and J dropped 0 bases, with 10 bases sitting between them. CDR3: CASKLRSSGNTIYF. DNA for the CDR3: TGTGCCAGCAAGTTGCGGAGCTCTGGAAACACCATATATTTT.

This clone was seen just once. This chain links TRBV5-1 with TRBJ2-3; TRBD2 agrees at 11 bases. CDR3 size: 16 residues. V was pared by 0 bases and J by 5 bases, with 5 bases of the junction left unmatched. CDR1 SGHRS and CDR2 YFSETQ come from the germline V gene. As DNA, the CDR3 is TGCGCCAGCAGCTTGGGTAGCGGGGGGGCTAAAGATACGCAGTATTTT. This translates into CASSLGSGGAKDTQYF.

V is TRBV6-1 and J is TRBJ2-5; the D gene is possibly TRBD2 (5 bases). The J call is doubtful: the DNA matches TRBJ2-7 better. CDR1 MNHNS and CDR2 SASEGT come from the germline V gene. This CDR3 contains 16 residues. The CDR3 sequence is CASSEIRLWGAYEQYF. For the CDR3, the DNA is TGTGCCAGCAGTGAAATACGGTTGTGGGGAGCCTACGAGCAGTACTTC.

V gene TRBV11-2 combines with J gene TRBJ2-6, with D maybe TRBD1 (6 bases). The V end lost 6 bases, the J end lost 0 bases, and 15 bases lay between the germline ends. CDR1 and CDR2 from the germline V gene are SGHAT and FQNNGV. This CDR3 spans 17 amino acids. The CDR3: CASRTGQFNSGANVLTF. In DNA form, the CDR3 reads TGTGCCAGCAGGACCGGACAGTTTAACTCTGGGGCCAACGTCCTGACTTTC.

V gene TRBV7-9 combines with J gene TRBJ2-1, with TRBD2 matching over 10 bases. The J segment lost 4 bases and the V segment lost 5 bases, leaving 11 bases of the junction unmatched. This CDR3 contains 17 residues. Germline values: CDR1 SEHNR, CDR2 FQNEAQ (reference sequence). CDR3 region: CASSSRLAGGLYNEQFF. DNA of the CDR3: TGTGCCAGCAGCAGCCGCTTAGCGGGGGGCCTGTACAATGAGCAGTTCTTC.

This clone has a single count. V usage is TRBV5-1 and J usage is TRBJ1-5; D unresolved. This CDR3 region has 14 residues. The germline gives CDR1 SGHRS, CDR2 YFSETQ. Trimming left V 0 bases short and J 2 bases short, with 6 bases between. Here the CDR3 reads CASSLGAGNQPQHF. CDR3 DNA sequence: TGCGCCAGCAGCTTGGGGGCCGGCAATCAGCCCCAGCATTTT.

The chain recombines TRBV28 with TRBJ2-7, with a tentative D call TRBD2 (6 bases). Per germline, CDR1 MDHEN and CDR2 SYDVKM. The CDR3 length is 14 residues. V was cut by 4 bases and J by 3 bases, with 13 bases left in between. Here the CDR3 reads CASSYGGGLYEQYF. In nucleotides, the CDR3 is TGTGCCAGCAGTTATGGGGGAGGACTCTACGAGCAGTACTTC.

V and J are TRBV5-4 and TRBJ2-5; 10 bases are shared with TRBD1. Judging by the DNA end, TRBJ2-7 fits better; the J call may be wrong. Germline V lookup: CDR1 SGHNT, CDR2 YYREEE (reference sequence). CDR3 size: 15 residues. CDR3 in DNA: TGTGCCAGCAGCCGGACAGGGGGAAAAGTCAACGAGCAGTACTTC. Protein: CASSRTGGKVNEQYF.

The table lists this clone with a count of one. This chain links TRBV5-8 with TRBJ1-5, with TRBD1 identical over 7 bases. The V gene's germline CDR1 is SGHTS and CDR2 YDEGEE. This CDR3 has 16 residues. V lost 4 bases, J lost 3 bases, and 10 bases stayed unmatched. The chain's CDR3 is CASSPPGTVTNQPQHF. Here the CDR3 DNA reads TGTGCCAGCAGCCCCCCCGGGACAGTCACCAATCAGCCCCAGCATTTT.

The chain links TRBV7-7 to TRBJ2-1, with TRBD2 as a possible D gene (5 bases). This CDR3 is built from 14 residues. Looked up from germline, CDR1 is SSHAT and CDR2 is FNYEAQ (reference sequence). The ends were cut back, 5 bases at V and 6 bases at J, with 14 bases in the middle. The CDR3 loop reads CASSPRTRSNEQFF. CDR3 sequence (DNA): TGTGCCAGCAGCCCGCGAACTAGGTCCAATGAGCAGTTCTTC. Complete variable domain (other parts from reference TRBV7-7 and TRBJ2-1): GAGVSQSPRYKVTKRGQDVTLRCDPISSHATLYWYQQALGQGPEFLTYFNYEAQPDKSGLPSDRFSAERPEGSISTLTIQRTEQRDSAMYRCASSPRTRSNEQFFGPGTRLTVL.

This clone was recorded a few times. The chain uses TRBV6-1 and TRBJ1-5, with 10 bases aligning to TRBD1. Looked up from germline, CDR1 is MNHNS and CDR2 is SASEGT. With 8 bases clipped from V and 6 bases from J, the junction kept 16 bases outside the gene matches. The CDR3 runs 17 residues. This chain's CDR3 is CASRAHDRDRGSQPQHF. The CDR3 nucleotides read TGTGCCAGCCGTGCCCACGACCGGGACAGGGGTTCTCAGCCCCAGCATTTT.

V is TRBV7-6 and J is TRBJ2-3; no reliable D call. The length of the CDR3 is 12 residues. V was cut by 0 bases and J by 4 bases, with 2 bases left in between. The germline V gene has CDR1 SGHVS and CDR2 FNYEAQ. The CDR3 sequence is CASSLAPDTQYF. For the CDR3, the DNA is TGTGCCAGCAGCTTAGCCCCAGATACGCAGTATTTT.

In this sample, this clone turned up a few times. This chain connects TRBV19 to TRBJ1-5, with TRBD1 matching over 8 bases. CDR1 is LNHDA, CDR2 SQIVND, per germline (reference sequence). After removal of 4 bases from V and 4 bases from J, the junction contained 6 bases not matched to a gene. This CDR3 contains 15 residues. The CDR3 nucleotides are TGTGCCAGTAGTACCGGACAGGGACGTAATCAGCCCCAGCATTTT. Its protein is CASSTGQGRNQPQHF.

This chain uses TRBV13 with TRBJ1-1, with D unresolved. Germline CDR1 is PRHDT and CDR2 is FYEKMQ (reference sequence). The ends were cut back, 5 bases at V and 3 bases at J, with 16 bases in the middle. This CDR3 has 15 amino acids. CDR3 sequence (DNA): TGTGCCAGCAGCCTTAGGCCGAGTGGTGACACTGAAGCTTTCTTT. Translated: CASSLRPSGDTEAFF.

This rearrangement joins TRBV11-2 to TRBJ2-5; D call uncertain. The CDR3 runs to 11 residues. V was clipped by 5 bases and J by 4 bases, with 5 bases between them. CDR1 is SGHAT, CDR2 FQNNGV, per germline. The CDR3 bases are TGTGCCAGCAGCCGTGGAGAGACCCAGTACTTC. It codes for CASSRGETQYF. The full variable domain, completed using reference TRBV11-2 and TRBJ2-5, is EAGVAQSPRYKIIEKRQSVAFWCNPISGHATLYWYQQILGQGPKLLIQFQNNGVVDDSQLPKDRFSAERLKGVDSTLKIQPAKLEDSAVYLCASSRGETQYFGPGTRLLVL.

This clone came up a few times. CDR3 sequence (DNA): TGTGCCAGCAGTACTGAACAGGGGATGTATCAGCCCCAGCATTTT. Protein sequence: CASSTEQGMYQPQHF. The chain combines TRBV28 with TRBJ1-5, with 7 positions matching TRBD1. Germline V lookup: CDR1 MDHEN, CDR2 SYDVKM. V trimming: 5 bases; J trimming: 5 bases; junction bases outside the gene matches: 9. This CDR3 spans 15 amino acids.

The chain uses TRBV9 and TRBJ2-1; 14 bases align to TRBD2. Germline lookup yields CDR1 SGDLS and CDR2 YYNGEE. This CDR3 contains 15 residues. V was clipped by 0 bases and J by 9 bases; unmatched bases: 2. The CDR3 spells CASSVGLAGGPEQFF. The DNA for the CDR3 is TGTGCCAGCAGCGTAGGACTAGCGGGGGGGCCTGAGCAGTTCTTC. Variable domain in full (rest from reference TRBV9 and TRBJ2-1): DSGVTQTPKHLITATGQRVTLRCSPRSGDLSVYWYQQSLDQGLQFLIQYYNGEERAKGNILERFSAQQFPDLHSELNLSSLELGDSALYFCASSVGLAGGPEQFFGPGTRLTVL.

The gene calls are TRBV30 and TRBJ1-1; possible D gene TRBD1, 5 bases. The length of the CDR3 is 14 residues. From germline, CDR1 is GTSNPN and CDR2 SVGIG (reference sequence). Trimming cost V 7 bases and J 2 bases, with 17 bases left between them. DNA of the CDR3: TGTGCCTCTACCAGAGGACGGGACAACACTGAAGCTTTCTTT. Encoded protein: CASTRGRDNTEAFF.

The chain joins TRBV15 to TRBJ1-4; TRBD1 agrees at 8 bases. CDR1 and CDR2 from the germline V gene are LNHNV and YYDKDF (reference sequence). CDR3 size: 15 residues. J lost 10 bases, V lost 3 bases, and 10 bases had no gene match. DNA of the CDR3: TGTGCCACCAGCAGCGCTCAGGGGGCGCGAAGAAAACTGTTTTTT. This gives the protein CATSSAQGARRKLFF.

The rearrangement uses TRBV28 and TRBJ1-2; the D is unclear. Trimming stripped 7 bases from V and 3 bases from J, with 12 bases between. This CDR3 has 13 residues. Germline lookup yields CDR1 MDHEN and CDR2 SYDVKM. For the CDR3, the DNA is TGTGCCAGCAATGGGTTTTGGCACTATGGCTACACCTTC. Translated: CASNGFWHYGYTF.

The chain has TRBV30 and TRBJ2-7; perhaps TRBD1 as D (5 bases). CDR1 GTSNPN and CDR2 SVGIG come from the germline V gene (reference sequence). The CDR3 length is 12 residues. V was trimmed by 1 base and J by 4 bases, leaving 8 bases between them. The DNA of the CDR3 is TGTGCCTGGAGTGGACAGTTTTACGAGCAGTACTTC. Translated: CAWSGQFYEQYF. The variable domain in full, with the rest retrieved from reference TRBV30 and TRBJ2-7, is SQTIHQWPATLVQPVGSPLSLECTVEGTSNPNLYWYRQAAGRGLQLLFYSVGIGQISSEVPQNLSASRPQDRQFILSSKKLLLSDSGFYLCAWSGQFYEQYFGPGTRLTVT.

The chain joins TRBV7-9 to TRBJ1-4; 7 bases are a match to TRBD1. Germline values: CDR1 SEHNR, CDR2 FQNEAQ (reference sequence). CDR3 length: 15 residues. V shed 3 bases, J shed 7 bases, and the junction held 8 bases outside the gene matches. The DNA of the CDR3 is TGTGCCAGCAGCTTTCGACAGGGAACCACTGAAAAACTGTTTTTT. Translation gives CASSFRQGTTEKLFF. The whole variable domain, filled in from reference TRBV7-9 and TRBJ1-4, reads DTGVSQNPRHKITKRGQNVTFRCDPISEHNRLYWYRQTLGQGPEFLTYFQNEAQLEKSRLLSDRFSAERPKGSFSTLEIQRTEQGDSAMYLCASSFRQGTTEKLFFGSGTQLSVL.

This clone has a single count. V usage is TRBV19 and J usage is TRBJ2-7, with D perhaps matching TRBD1 (6 bases). The length of the CDR3 is 15 residues. The germline gives CDR1 LNHDA, CDR2 SQIVND (reference sequence). Trimming pared 3 bases from V and 2 bases from J, leaving 14 bases between. The DNA of the CDR3 is TGTGCCAGTAGTATCCCGGGACACCAGGCCTACGAGCAGTACTTC. Residues: CASSIPGHQAYEQYF.

The V gene is TRBV2, the J gene TRBJ2-6; D is possibly TRBD1 or TRBD2 (5 bases each). Germline V gene data show CDR1 as SNHLY and CDR2 as FYNNEI. V was cut by 6 bases and J by 0 bases, with 21 bases left in between. This CDR3 contains 19 residues. The CDR3 DNA follows: TGTGCCAGCAGCGACGACCGGGACGGGGTTAGCTCTGGGGCCAACGTCCTGACTTTC. Translation: CASSDDRDGVSSGANVLTF.